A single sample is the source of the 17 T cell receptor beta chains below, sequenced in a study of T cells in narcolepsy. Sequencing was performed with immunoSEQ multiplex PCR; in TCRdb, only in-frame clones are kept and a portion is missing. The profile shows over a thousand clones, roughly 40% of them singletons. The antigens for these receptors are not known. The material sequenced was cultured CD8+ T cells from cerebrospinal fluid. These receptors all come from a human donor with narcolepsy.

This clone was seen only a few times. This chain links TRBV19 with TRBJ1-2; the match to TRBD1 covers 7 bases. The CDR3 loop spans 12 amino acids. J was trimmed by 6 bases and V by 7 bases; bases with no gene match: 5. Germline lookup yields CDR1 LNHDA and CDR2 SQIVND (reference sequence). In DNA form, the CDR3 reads TGTGCCAGTACCGACAGGGTTGATGGCTACACCTTC. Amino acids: CASTDRVDGYTF. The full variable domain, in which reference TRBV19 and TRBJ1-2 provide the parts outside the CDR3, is DGGITQSPKYLFRKEGQNVTLSCEQNLNHDAMYWYRQDPGQGLRLIYYSQIVNDFQKGDIAEGYSVSREKKESFPLTVTSAQKNPTAFYLCASTDRVDGYTFGSGTRLTVV.

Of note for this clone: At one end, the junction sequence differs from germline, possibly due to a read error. The CDR3 spells CASSLLQSWLLWKHHIF. The CDR3 DNA follows: TGTGCCAGCAGCTTGCTCCAGTCTTGGTTGCTCTGGAAACACCATATATTT. The V call is TRBV7-6, the J call TRBJ1-3; D uncertain. CDR3 size: 17 residues. Germline values: CDR1 SGHVS, CDR2 FNYEAQ.

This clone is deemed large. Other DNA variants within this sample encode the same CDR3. In DNA form, the CDR3 reads TGCGCCAGCAGCTTGGGACCGCAGAGCAATCAGCCCCAGCATTTT. As protein: CASSLGPQSNQPQHF. The J gene is TRBJ1-5, the V gene TRBV5-1; D not certain. CDR3 length equals 15 residues. CDR1 SGHRS and CDR2 YFSETQ come from the germline V gene. V was trimmed by 0 bases and J by 1 base, leaving 8 bases between them.

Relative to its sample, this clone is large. CDR3 sequence (DNA): TGCGCCAGCAGCCAGACCGGGACAGGGTTAGGCTACACCTTC. It yields the protein CASSQTGTGLGYTF. The chain uses TRBV5-1 and TRBJ1-2; 9 bases match TRBD1. With 4 bases clipped from V and 8 bases from J, the junction kept 9 bases outside the gene matches. CDR3 length: 14 amino acids. The germline V gene has CDR1 SGHRS and CDR2 YFSETQ.

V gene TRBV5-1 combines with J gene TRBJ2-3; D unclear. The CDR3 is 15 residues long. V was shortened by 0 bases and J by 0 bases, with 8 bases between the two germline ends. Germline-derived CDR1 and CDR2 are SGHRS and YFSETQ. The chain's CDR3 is CASSLAPTSTDTQYF. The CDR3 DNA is TGCGCCAGCAGCTTGGCCCCGACGAGCACAGATACGCAGTATTTT.

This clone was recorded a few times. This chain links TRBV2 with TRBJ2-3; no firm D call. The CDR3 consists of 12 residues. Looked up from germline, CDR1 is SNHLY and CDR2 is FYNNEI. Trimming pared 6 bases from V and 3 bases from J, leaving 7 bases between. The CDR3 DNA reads TGTGCCAGCAGCCTAGAGACAGATACGCAGTATTTT. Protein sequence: CASSLETDTQYF.

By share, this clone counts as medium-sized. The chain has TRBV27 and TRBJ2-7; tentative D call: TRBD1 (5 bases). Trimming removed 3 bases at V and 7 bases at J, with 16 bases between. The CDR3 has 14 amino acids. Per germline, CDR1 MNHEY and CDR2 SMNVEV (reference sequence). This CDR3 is CASSLGQSLGEQYF. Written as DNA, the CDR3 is TGTGCCAGCAGTTTGGGGCAGTCCCTAGGGGAGCAGTACTTC.

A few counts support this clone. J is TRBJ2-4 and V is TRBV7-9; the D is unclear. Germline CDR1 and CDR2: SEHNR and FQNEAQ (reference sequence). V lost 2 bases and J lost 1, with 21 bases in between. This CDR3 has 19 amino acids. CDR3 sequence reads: CASSLTLMGFFRAKNIQYF. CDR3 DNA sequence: TGTGCCAGCAGCTTAACCCTGATGGGGTTCTTTCGGGCCAAAAACATTCAGTACTTC.

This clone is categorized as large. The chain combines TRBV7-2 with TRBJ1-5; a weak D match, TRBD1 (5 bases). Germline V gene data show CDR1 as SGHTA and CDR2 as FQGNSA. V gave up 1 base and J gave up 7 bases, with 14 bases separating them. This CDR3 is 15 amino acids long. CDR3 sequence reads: CASSLDGGSGQPQHF. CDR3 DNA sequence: TGTGCCAGCAGCTTAGACGGGGGTTCGGGACAGCCCCAGCATTTT.

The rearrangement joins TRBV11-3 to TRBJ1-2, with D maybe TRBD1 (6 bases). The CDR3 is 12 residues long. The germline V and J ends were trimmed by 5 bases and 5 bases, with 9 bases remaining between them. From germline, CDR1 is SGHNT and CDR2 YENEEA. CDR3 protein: CASSLGGYGYTF. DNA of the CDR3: TGTGCCAGCAGCCTAGGGGGGTATGGCTACACCTTC.

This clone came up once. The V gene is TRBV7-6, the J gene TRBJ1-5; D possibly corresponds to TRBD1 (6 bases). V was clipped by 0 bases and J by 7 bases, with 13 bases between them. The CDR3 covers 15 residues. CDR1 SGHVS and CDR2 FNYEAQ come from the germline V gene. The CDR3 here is CASSLAGTPGQPQHF. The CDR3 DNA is TGTGCCAGCAGCTTAGCTGGGACACCTGGGCAGCCCCAGCATTTT.

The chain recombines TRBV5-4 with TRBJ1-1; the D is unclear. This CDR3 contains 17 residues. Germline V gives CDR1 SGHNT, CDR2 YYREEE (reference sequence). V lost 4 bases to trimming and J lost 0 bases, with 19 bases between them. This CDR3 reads CASSPIRGTSLNTEAFF. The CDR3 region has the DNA TGTGCCAGCAGCCCGATACGGGGAACTTCGCTGAACACTGAAGCTTTCTTT.

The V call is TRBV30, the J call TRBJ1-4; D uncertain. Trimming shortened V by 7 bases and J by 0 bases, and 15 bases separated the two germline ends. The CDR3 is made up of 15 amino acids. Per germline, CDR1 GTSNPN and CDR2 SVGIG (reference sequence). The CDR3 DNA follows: TGTGCCTTTAACATCCCGGGCTCAACTAATGAAAAACTGTTTTTT. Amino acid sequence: CAFNIPGSTNEKLFF. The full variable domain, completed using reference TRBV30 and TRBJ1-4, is SQTIHQWPATLVQPVGSPLSLECTVEGTSNPNLYWYRQAAGRGLQLLFYSVGIGQISSEVPQNLSASRPQDRQFILSSKKLLLSDSGFYLCAFNIPGSTNEKLFFGSGTQLSVL.

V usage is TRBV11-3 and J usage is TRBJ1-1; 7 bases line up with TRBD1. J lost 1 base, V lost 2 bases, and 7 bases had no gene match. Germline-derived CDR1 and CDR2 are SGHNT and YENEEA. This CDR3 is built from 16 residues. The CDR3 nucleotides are TGTGCCAGCAGCTTATTAAGGGGGCGAACGAACACTGAAGCTTTCTTT. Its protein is CASSLLRGRTNTEAFF. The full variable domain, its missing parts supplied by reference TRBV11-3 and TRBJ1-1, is EAGVVQSPRYKIIEKKQPVAFWCNPISGHNTLYWYLQNLGQGPELLIRYENEEAVDDSQLPKDRFSAERLKGVDSTLKIQPAELGDSAVYLCASSLLRGRTNTEAFFGQGTRLTVV.

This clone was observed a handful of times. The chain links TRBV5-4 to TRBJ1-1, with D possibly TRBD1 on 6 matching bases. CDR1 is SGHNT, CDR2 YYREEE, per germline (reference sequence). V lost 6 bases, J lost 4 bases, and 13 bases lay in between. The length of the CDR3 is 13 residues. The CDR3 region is CASNPDSSTEAFF. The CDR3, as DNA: TGTGCCAGCAACCCGGACAGTAGCACTGAAGCTTTCTTT. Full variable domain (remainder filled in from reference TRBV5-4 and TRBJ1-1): ETGVTQSPTHLIKTRGQQVTLRCSSQSGHNTVSWYQQALGQGPQFIFQYYREEENGRGNFPPRFSGLQFPNYSSELNVNALELDDSALYLCASNPDSSTEAFFGQGTRLTVV.

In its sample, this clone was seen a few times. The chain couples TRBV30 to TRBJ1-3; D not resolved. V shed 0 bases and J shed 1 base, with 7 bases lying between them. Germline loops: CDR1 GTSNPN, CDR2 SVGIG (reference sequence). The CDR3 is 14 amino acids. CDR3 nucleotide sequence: TGTGCCTGGAGTGTATATCGATCTGGAAACACCATATATTTT. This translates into CAWSVYRSGNTIYF.

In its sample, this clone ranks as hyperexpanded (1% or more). The CDR3 region has the DNA TGTGCCACCAGCAGAGATCTAGGGCAGGGTAATGACTACACCTTC. It encodes CATSRDLGQGNDYTF. The chain employs TRBV15 and TRBJ1-2, with a tentative D call TRBD1 (5 bases). The germline V gene encodes CDR1 LNHNV and CDR2 YYDKDF (reference sequence). This CDR3 spans 15 amino acids. Trimming took 0 bases from V and 10 from J, leaving 18 bases between them.